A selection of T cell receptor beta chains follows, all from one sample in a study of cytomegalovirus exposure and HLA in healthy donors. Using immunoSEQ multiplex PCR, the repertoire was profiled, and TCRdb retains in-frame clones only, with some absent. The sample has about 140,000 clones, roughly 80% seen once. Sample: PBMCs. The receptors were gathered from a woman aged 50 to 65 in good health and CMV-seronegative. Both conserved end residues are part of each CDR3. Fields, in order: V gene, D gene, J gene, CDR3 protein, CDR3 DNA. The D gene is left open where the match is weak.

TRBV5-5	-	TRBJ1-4	CASSSSLGREKLFF	TGTGCCAGCAGCTCGTCGTTGGGGCGCGAAAAACTGTTTTTT
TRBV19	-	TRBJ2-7	CASSMVGGRYEQYF	TGTGCCAGTAGTATGGTCGGGGGTAGGTACGAGCAGTACTTC
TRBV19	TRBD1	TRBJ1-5	CASSAGGGPQHF	TGTGCCAGTAGTGCAGGGGGCGGGCCCCAGCATTTT
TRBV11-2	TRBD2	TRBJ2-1	CASSLGTSGGLEQFF	TGTGCCAGCAGCTTAGGGACTAGCGGGGGATTAGAGCAGTTCTTC
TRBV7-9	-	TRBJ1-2	CASSLADRGAGGYTF	TGTGCCAGCAGCTTAGCTGACCGGGGGGCAGGAGGCTACACCTTC
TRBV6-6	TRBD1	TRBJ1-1	CASSYRDRGEGAFF	TGTGCCAGCAGTTACCGTGACAGGGGAGAAGGAGCTTTCTTT
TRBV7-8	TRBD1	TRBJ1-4	CASSGQQGAQEKLFF	TGTGCCAGCAGCGGCCAACAGGGGGCTCAAGAAAAACTGTTTTTT
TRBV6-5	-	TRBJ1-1	CASSYLNRDIPSF	TGTGCCAGCAGTTACTTAAACCGGGACATTCCCTCATTT
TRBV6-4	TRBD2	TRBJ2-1	CASSASSGGYNEQFF	TGTGCCAGCAGCGCCTCTAGCGGGGGCTACAATGAGCAGTTCTTC
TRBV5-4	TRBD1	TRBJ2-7	CASSSGQGRYEQYF	TGTGCCAGCAGCTCCGGACAGGGTCGTTACGAGCAGTACTTC
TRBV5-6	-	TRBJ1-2	CASSLVVRGSYGYTF	TGTGCCAGCAGCTTGGTGGTCCGGGGATCGTATGGCTACACCTTC
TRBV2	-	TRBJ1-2	CASSAPGELLDGYTF	TGTGCCAGCAGTGCTCCAGGGGAGCTCTTAGATGGCTACACCTTC